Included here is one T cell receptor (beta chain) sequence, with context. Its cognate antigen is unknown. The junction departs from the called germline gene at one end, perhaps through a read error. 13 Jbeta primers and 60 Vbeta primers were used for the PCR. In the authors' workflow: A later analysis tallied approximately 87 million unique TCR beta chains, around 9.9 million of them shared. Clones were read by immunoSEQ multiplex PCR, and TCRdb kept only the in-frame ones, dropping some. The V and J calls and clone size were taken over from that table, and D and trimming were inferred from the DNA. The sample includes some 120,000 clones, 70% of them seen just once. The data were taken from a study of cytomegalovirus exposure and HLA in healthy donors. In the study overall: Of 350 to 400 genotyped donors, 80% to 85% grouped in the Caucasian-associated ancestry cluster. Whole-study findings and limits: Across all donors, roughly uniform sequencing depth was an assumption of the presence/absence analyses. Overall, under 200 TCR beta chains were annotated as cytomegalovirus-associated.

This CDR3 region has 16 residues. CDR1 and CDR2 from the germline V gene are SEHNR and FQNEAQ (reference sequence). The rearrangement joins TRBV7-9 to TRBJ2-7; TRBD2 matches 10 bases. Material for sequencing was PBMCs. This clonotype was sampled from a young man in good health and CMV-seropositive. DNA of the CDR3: TGTGCCAGCAGCCTAGCTTCAGCGGGGGGGCGGGTCGCGCAGTACTTC. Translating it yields CASSLASAGGRVAQYF. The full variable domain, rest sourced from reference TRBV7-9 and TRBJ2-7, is DTGVSQNPRHKITKRGQNVTFRCDPISEHNRLYWYRQTLGQGPEFLTYFQNEAQLEKSRLLSDRFSAERPKGSFSTLEIQRTEQGDSAMYLCASSLASAGGRVAQYFGPGTRLTVT.